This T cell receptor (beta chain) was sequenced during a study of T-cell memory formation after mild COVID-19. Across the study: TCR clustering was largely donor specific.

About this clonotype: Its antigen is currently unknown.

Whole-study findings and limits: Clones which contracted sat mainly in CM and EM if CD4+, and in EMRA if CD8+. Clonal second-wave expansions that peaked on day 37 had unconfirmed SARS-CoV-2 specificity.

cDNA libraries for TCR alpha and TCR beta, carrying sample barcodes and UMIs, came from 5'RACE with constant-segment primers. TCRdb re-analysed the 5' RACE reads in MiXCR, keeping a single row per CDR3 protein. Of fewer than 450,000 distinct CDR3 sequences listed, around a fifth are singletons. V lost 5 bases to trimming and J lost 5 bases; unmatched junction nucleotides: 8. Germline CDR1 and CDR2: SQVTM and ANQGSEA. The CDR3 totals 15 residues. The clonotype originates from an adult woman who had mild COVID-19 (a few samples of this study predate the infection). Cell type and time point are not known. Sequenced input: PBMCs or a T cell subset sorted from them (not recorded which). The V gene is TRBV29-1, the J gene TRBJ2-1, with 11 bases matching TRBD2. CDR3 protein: CSVYGTSGANNEQFF. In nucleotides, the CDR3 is TGCAGCGTTTACGGGACTAGCGGAGCAAACAATGAGCAGTTCTTC.